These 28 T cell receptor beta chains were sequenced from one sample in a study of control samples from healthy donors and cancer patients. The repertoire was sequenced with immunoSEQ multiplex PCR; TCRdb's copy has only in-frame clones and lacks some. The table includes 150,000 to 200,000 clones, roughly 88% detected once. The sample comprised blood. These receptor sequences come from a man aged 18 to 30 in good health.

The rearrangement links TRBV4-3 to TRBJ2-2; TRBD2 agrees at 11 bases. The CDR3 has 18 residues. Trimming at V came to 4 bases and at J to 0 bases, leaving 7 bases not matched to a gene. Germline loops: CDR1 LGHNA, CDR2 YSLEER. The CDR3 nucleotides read TGCGCCAGCAGCCCCAAGACTAGCGGGGTTACGAACACCGGGGAGCTGTTTTTT. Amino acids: CASSPKTSGVTNTGELFF.

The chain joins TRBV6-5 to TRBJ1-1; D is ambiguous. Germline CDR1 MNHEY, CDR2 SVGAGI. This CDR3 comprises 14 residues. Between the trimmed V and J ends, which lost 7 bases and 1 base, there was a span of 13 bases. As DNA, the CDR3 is TGTGCCAGCACTCTCCGCCCGGGGAACACTGAAGCTTTCTTT. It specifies CASTLRPGNTEAFF.

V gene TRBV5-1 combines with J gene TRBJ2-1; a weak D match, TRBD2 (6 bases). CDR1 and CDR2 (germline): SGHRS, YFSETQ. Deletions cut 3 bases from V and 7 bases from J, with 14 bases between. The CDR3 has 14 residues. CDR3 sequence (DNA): TGCGCCAGCAGCTCCGGGGGTGCGGGGAATGAGCAGTTCTTC. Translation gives CASSSGGAGNEQFF. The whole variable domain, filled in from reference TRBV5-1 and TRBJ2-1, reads KAGVTQTPRYLIKTRGQQVTLSCSPISGHRSVSWYQQTPGQGLQFLFEYFSETQRNKGNFPGRFSGRQFSNSRSEMNVSTLELGDSALYLCASSSGGAGNEQFFGPGTRLTVL.

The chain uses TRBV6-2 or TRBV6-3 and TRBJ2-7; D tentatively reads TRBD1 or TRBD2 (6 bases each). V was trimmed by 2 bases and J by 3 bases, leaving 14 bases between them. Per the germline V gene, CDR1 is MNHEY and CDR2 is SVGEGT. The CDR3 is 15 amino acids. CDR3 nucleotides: TGTGCCAGCAGTTACGCTCCCGGGGGCGGCTACGAGCAGTACTTC. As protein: CASSYAPGGGYEQYF.

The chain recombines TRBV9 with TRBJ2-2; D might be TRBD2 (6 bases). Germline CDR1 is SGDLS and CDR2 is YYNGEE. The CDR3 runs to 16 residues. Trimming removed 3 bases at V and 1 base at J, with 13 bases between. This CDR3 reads CASSGIARENTGELFF. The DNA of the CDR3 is TGTGCCAGCAGCGGAATAGCGCGGGAGAACACCGGGGAGCTGTTTTTT.

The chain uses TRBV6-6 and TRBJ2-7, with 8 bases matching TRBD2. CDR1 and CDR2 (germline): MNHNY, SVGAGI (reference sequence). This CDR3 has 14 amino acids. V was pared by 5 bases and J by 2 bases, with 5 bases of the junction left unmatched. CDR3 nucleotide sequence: TGTGCCAGCAGTGCCCATAGCGGGACCTACGAGCAGTACTTC. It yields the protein CASSAHSGTYEQYF.

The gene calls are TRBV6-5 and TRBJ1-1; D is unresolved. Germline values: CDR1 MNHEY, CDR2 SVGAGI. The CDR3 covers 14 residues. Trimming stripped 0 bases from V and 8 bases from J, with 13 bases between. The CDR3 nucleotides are TGTGCCAGCAGTTACTCGTTTGGCCGGTCGGAAGCTTTCTTT. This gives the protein CASSYSFGRSEAFF.

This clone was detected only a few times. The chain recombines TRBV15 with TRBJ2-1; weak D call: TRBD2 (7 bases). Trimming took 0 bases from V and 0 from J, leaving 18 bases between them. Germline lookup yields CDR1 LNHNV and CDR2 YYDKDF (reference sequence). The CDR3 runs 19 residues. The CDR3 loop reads CATSRDYPGGPGSYNEQFF. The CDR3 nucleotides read TGTGCCACCAGCAGAGATTACCCGGGGGGCCCGGGCTCCTACAATGAGCAGTTCTTC.

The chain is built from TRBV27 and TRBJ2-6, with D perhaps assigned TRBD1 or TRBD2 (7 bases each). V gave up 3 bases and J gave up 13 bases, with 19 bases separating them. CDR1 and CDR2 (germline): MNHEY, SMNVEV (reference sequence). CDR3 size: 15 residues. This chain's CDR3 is CASSFSGRQGGVLTF. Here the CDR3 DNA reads TGTGCCAGCAGTTTCTCGGGTAGACAGGGAGGGGTCCTGACTTTC.

In DNA, the CDR3 is TGCAGTGTTCTTTTAAGAGATACGCAGTATTTT. This gives the protein CSVLLRDTQYF. The rearrangement uses TRBV20-1 and TRBJ2-3; the D is unclear. Germline CDR1 reads DFQATT; CDR2 reads SNEGSKA (reference sequence). The CDR3 is 11 residues long. Trimming took 7 bases from V and 5 from J, leaving 10 bases between them.

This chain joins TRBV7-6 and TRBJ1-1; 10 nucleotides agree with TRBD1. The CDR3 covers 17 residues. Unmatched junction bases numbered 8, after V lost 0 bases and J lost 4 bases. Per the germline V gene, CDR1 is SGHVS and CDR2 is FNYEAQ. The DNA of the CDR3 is TGTGCCAGCAGCTTAGCGGCGTTAGACAGGGGGCCCACTGAAGCTTTCTTT. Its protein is CASSLAALDRGPTEAFF.

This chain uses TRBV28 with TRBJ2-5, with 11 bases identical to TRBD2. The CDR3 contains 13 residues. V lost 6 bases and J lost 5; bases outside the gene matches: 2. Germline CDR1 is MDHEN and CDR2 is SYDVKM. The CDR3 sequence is CASRWTSGETQYF. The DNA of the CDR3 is TGTGCCAGCAGATGGACTAGCGGGGAGACCCAGTACTTC.

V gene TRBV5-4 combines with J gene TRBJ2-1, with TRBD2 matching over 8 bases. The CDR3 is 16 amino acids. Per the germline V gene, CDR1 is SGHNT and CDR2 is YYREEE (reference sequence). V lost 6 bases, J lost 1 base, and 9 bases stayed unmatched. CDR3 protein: CASTLGGARSYNEQFF. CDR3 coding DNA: TGTGCCAGCACACTCGGGGGGGCTCGATCCTACAATGAGCAGTTCTTC.

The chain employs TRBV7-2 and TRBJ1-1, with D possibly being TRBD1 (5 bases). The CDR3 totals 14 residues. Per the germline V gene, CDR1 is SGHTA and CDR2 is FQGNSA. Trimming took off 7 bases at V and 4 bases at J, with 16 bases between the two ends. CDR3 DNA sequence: TGTGCCAGCACTCGGGGGACGACATCCACTGAAGCTTTCTTT. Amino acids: CASTRGTTSTEAFF.

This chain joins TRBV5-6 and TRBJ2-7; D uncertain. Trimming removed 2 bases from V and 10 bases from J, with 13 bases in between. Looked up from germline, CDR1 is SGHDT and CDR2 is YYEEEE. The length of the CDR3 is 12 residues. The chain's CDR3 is CASSFLSADQYF. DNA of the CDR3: TGTGCCAGCAGCTTTTTGTCGGCAGATCAGTACTTC.

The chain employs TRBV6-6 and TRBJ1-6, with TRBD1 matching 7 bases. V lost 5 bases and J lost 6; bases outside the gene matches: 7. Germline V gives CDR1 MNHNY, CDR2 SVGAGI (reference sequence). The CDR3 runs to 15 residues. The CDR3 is CASSPRQGLNSPLHF. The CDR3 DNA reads TGTGCCAGCAGTCCCAGACAGGGCCTTAATTCACCCCTCCACTTT.

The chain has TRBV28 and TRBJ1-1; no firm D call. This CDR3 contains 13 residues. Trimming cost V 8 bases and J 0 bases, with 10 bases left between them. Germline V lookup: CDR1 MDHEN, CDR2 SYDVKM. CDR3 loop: CASLQILNTEAFF. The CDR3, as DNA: TGTGCCAGCCTACAGATCCTGAACACTGAAGCTTTCTTT.

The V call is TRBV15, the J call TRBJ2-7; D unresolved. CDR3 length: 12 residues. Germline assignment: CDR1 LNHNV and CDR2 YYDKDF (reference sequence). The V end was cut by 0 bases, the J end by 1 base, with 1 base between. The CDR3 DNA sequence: TGTGCCACCAGCAGAGATTCCTACGAGCAGTACTTC. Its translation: CATSRDSYEQYF.

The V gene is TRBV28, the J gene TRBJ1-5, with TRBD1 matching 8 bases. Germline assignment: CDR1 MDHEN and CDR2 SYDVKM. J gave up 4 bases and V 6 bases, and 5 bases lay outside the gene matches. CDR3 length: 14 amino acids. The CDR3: CASSLGQVNQPQHF. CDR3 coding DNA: TGTGCCAGCAGCTTGGGACAGGTAAATCAGCCCCAGCATTTT. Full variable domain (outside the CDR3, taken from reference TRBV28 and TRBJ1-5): DVKVTQSSRYLVKRTGEKVFLECVQDMDHENMFWYRQDPGLGLRLIYFSYDVKMKEKGDIPEGYSVSREKKERFSLILESASTNQTSMYLCASSLGQVNQPQHFGDGTRLSIL.

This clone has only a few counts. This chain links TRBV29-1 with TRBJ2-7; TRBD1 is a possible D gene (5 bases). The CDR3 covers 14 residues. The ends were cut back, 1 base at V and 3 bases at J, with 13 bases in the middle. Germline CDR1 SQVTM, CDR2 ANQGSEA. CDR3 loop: CSVEVQRQGYEQYF. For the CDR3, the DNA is TGCAGCGTTGAAGTCCAAAGGCAGGGCTACGAGCAGTACTTC.

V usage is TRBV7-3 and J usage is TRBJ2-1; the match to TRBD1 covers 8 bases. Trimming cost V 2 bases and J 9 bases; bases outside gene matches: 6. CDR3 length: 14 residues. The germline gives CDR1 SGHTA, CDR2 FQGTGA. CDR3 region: CASSLGDRSGEQFF. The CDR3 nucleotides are TGTGCCAGCAGCTTAGGGGACAGGTCAGGTGAGCAGTTCTTC.

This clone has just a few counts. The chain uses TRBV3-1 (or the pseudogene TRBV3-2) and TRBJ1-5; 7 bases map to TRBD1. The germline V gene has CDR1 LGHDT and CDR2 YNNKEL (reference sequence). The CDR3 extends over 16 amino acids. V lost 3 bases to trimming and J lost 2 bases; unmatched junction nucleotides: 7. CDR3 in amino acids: CASSQAGGRGNQPQHF. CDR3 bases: TGTGCCAGCAGCCAGGCAGGGGGGCGAGGCAATCAGCCCCAGCATTTT.

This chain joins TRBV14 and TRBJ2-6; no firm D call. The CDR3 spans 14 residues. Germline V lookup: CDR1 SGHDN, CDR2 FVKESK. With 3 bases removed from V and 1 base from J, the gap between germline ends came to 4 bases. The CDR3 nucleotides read TGTGCCAGCAGCCACAGATCTGGGGCCAACGTCCTGACTTTC. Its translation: CASSHRSGANVLTF.

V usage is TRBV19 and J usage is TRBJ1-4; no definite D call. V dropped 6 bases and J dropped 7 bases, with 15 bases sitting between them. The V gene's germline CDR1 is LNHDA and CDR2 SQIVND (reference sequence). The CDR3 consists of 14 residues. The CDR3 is CASSPEGRSEKLFF. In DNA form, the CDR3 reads TGTGCCAGTAGCCCGGAGGGCAGGTCTGAAAAACTGTTTTTT.

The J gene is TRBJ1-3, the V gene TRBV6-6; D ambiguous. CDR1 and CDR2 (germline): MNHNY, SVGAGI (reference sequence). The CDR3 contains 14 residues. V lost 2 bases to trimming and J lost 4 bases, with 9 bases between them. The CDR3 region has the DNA TGTGCCAGCAGTTACACAGTCGGGGGAAACACCATATATTTT. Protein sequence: CASSYTVGGNTIYF.

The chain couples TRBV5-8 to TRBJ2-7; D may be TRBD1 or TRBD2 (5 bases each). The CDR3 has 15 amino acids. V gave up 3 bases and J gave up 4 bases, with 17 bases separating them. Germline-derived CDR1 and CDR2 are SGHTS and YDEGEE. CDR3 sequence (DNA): TGTGCCAGCAGCTACCGGGACGGGGTCAGGTACGAGCAGTACTTC. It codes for CASSYRDGVRYEQYF.

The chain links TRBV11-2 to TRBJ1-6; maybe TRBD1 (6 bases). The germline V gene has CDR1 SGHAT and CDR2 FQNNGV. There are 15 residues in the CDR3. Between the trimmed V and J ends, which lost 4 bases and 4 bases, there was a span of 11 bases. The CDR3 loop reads CASSYGQTYNSPLHF. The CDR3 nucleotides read TGTGCCAGCAGCTACGGACAGACGTATAATTCACCCCTCCACTTT.

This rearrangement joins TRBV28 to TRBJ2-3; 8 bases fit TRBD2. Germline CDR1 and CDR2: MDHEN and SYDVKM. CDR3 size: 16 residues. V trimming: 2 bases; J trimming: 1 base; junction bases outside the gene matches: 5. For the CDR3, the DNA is TGTGCCAGCAGTTTACGGGGGGGGTCTGGCACAGATACGCAGTATTTT. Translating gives CASSLRGGSGTDTQYF.